Below are 28 T cell receptor beta chains sequenced from a single sample in a study of shared clonotypes between healthy human individuals. Profiling relied on immunoSEQ multiplex PCR, and the TCRdb table lists in-frame clones only, not all of them. The top ten hold 9.5% to 15% of the sample, which has 450,000 to 500,000 clones, 70% to 80% seen once. Sequenced material: PBMCs. All receptors come from a woman between 40 and 50 years old in good health. Some clones in this sample may be carry-over from other donors' samples.

Concerning this clone itself: It may be a read error: a sequence one base away is much more abundant. Other DNA sequences of this sample code for an identical CDR3. The V call is TRBV29-1, the J call TRBJ2-7; a possible D gene is TRBD2 (5 bases). This CDR3 spans 11 amino acids. Germline values: CDR1 SQVTM, CDR2 ANQGSEA. The V and J ends lost 6 bases and 0 bases respectively, with 6 bases between them. The chain's CDR3 is CSVEGSYEQYF. The CDR3 bases are TGCAGCGTAGAGGGCTCCTACGAGCAGTACTTC.

J is TRBJ2-7 and V is TRBV6-1; no clear D. The CDR3 contains 13 residues. Germline-derived CDR1 and CDR2 are MNHNS and SASEGT. The V gene lost 6 bases and the J gene lost 2 bases, with 11 bases spanning the gap. The CDR3 here is CASRRSGTYEQYF. DNA of the CDR3: TGTGCCAGCAGACGCTCGGGCACCTACGAGCAGTACTTC.

The chain joins TRBV30 to TRBJ1-1, with 7 bases fitting TRBD1. Germline CDR1 reads GTSNPN; CDR2 reads SVGIG (reference sequence). V shed 2 bases, J shed 3 bases, and the junction held 3 bases outside the gene matches. The CDR3 is made up of 13 amino acids. The CDR3 reads CAWSYRGYTEAFF. CDR3 DNA sequence: TGTGCCTGGAGTTACAGGGGATACACTGAAGCTTTCTTT.

The genes are TRBV7-9 and TRBJ1-3; possibly TRBD1 for D (6 bases). The ends were cut back, 1 base at V and 2 bases at J, with 12 bases in the middle. The CDR3 totals 16 residues. CDR1 SEHNR and CDR2 FQNEAQ come from the germline V gene (reference sequence). CDR3 sequence (DNA): TGTGCCAGCAGCTTAGAGTGGGCAGGGGCTGGAAACACCATATATTTT. This sequence encodes CASSLEWAGAGNTIYF.

The CDR3 spells CASSFSGRTYEQYF. The CDR3 DNA reads as TGCGCCAGCAGCTTCAGCGGGCGCACCTACGAGCAGTACTTC. V usage is TRBV5-1 and J usage is TRBJ2-7; maybe TRBD2 (6 bases). Germline CDR1 and CDR2: SGHRS and YFSETQ. Trimming cost V 2 bases and J 2 bases, with 11 bases left between them. This CDR3 has 14 amino acids.

The CDR3 region is CAWTTLGAGEGTEAFF. DNA of the CDR3: TGTGCCTGGACCACCCTGGGGGCGGGGGAGGGCACTGAAGCTTTCTTT. The chain carries TRBV30 and TRBJ1-1; the D gene is possibly TRBD1 (6 bases). The CDR3 is 16 residues long. Per the germline V gene, CDR1 is GTSNPN and CDR2 is SVGIG (reference sequence). V shed 4 bases and J shed 4 bases, with 22 bases lying between them.

The V call is TRBV18, the J call TRBJ2-5; possible D gene TRBD1, 5 bases. Trimming cost V 6 bases and J 3 bases, with 14 bases left between them. The CDR3 length is 14 residues. The germline CDR1 and CDR2 sequences are KGHSH and LQKENI. CDR3 sequence reads: CASSPTVPKETQYF. The CDR3 DNA reads TGTGCCAGCTCGCCGACAGTTCCTAAAGAGACCCAGTACTTC.

The CDR3 sequence: CASSLYRRHRDTGELFF. Written as DNA, the CDR3 is TGTGCCAGCAGCTTGTATAGGAGGCACCGGGACACCGGGGAGCTGTTTTTT. This chain links TRBV5-6 with TRBJ2-2; D possibly corresponds to TRBD2 (5 bases). V was cut by 1 base and J by 3 bases, with 16 bases left in between. There are 17 residues in the CDR3. Per the germline V gene, CDR1 is SGHDT and CDR2 is YYEEEE.

In the case of this clone: A far larger clone differs by one base, so this is likely a read error. The rearrangement joins TRBV30 to TRBJ2-7, with TRBD2 identical over 12 bases. Per germline, CDR1 GTSNPN and CDR2 SVGIG (reference sequence). The CDR3 has 19 residues. V shed 6 bases and J 2 bases; nucleotides not matched to a gene: 20. CDR3 nucleotides: TGTGCCTGCCGGCGGGATCGACTAGCGGGAGTTCTACAAACCTACGAGCAGTACTTC. Translating it yields CACRRDRLAGVLQTYEQYF.

This clone was recorded only once. The J gene is TRBJ1-2, the V gene TRBV4-1; no firm D call. The germline V gene encodes CDR1 MGHRA and CDR2 YSYEKL. This CDR3 comprises 17 residues. The V end was cut by 1 base, the J end by 6 bases, with 21 bases between. The CDR3 region has the DNA TGCGCCAGCAGCCAAGCAACTGGGGAGGGCTTGGTGGATGGCTACACCTTC. Translating it yields CASSQATGEGLVDGYTF.

The chain combines TRBV7-8 with TRBJ2-5, with 12 nucleotides matching TRBD1. This CDR3 comprises 17 residues. Germline loops: CDR1 SGHVS, CDR2 FQNEAQ. V gave up 4 bases and J gave up 7 bases; unmatched junction bases: 13. The CDR3: CASSSFPGTGGARTQYF. DNA for the CDR3: TGTGCCAGCAGCTCCTTTCCCGGGACAGGGGGCGCCAGGACCCAGTACTTC.

This clone was detected once. The chain links TRBV27 to TRBJ2-1; D may be TRBD1 (6 bases). CDR1 and CDR2 from the germline V gene are MNHEY and SMNVEV (reference sequence). This CDR3 is built from 13 residues. V was pared by 6 bases and J by 4 bases, with 10 bases between. CDR3 in amino acids: CASRRTVYNEQFF. In DNA form, the CDR3 reads TGTGCCAGCAGACGGACAGTTTACAATGAGCAGTTCTTC.

This clone has just a few counts. Additional DNA sequences in this sample encode the identical CDR3. The chain is built from TRBV5-6 and TRBJ2-2; D is unresolved. CDR1 SGHDT and CDR2 YYEEEE come from the germline V gene. The V end was cut by 0 bases, the J end by 8 bases, with 2 bases between. CDR3 length: 11 residues. The DNA of the CDR3 is TGTGCCAGCAGCTTGGCTGGGGAGCTGTTTTTT. As protein: CASSLAGELFF.

The CDR3: CASSENRDGNQPQHF. The CDR3 nucleotides are TGTGCCAGCAGTGAGAACAGGGATGGCAATCAGCCCCAGCATTTT. The chain links TRBV6-1 to TRBJ1-5; TRBD1 is a possible D gene (6 bases). The CDR3 runs to 15 residues. Germline values: CDR1 MNHNS, CDR2 SASEGT. V was shortened by 3 bases and J by 2 bases, with 11 bases between the two germline ends.

V gene TRBV4-2 combines with J gene TRBJ1-2; D is unresolved. The V end lost 0 bases, the J end lost 8 bases, and 16 bases lay between the germline ends. Per the germline V gene, CDR1 is LGHNA and CDR2 is YNFKEQ. This CDR3 has 15 amino acids. In DNA, the CDR3 is TGTGCCAGCAGCCAAGATAATTTGCGGGCGGCGGGCTACACCTTC. This sequence encodes CASSQDNLRAAGYTF.

The chain uses TRBV5-1 and TRBJ2-5; 7 bases agree with TRBD2. This CDR3 contains 16 residues. Per the germline V gene, CDR1 is SGHRS and CDR2 is YFSETQ. The V and J ends lost 0 bases and 3 bases, in that order; junction bases with no gene match: 8. CDR3 protein: CASSLGLAYQKETQYF. The DNA of the CDR3 is TGCGCCAGCAGCTTGGGACTAGCTTATCAGAAAGAGACCCAGTACTTC.

The chain links TRBV5-1 to TRBJ2-7; 7 bases match TRBD2. V lost 0 bases and J lost 2; bases outside the gene matches: 8. The CDR3 is 16 residues long. CDR1 and CDR2 from the germline V gene are SGHRS and YFSETQ. CDR3 protein: CASSLGVGGPPYEQYF. The CDR3 region has the DNA TGCGCCAGCAGCTTGGGCGTGGGAGGGCCCCCCTACGAGCAGTACTTC.

This clone was seen at least ten times. The chain uses TRBV7-7 and TRBJ2-5; D is uncertain. The germline V gene has CDR1 SSHAT and CDR2 FNYEAQ (reference sequence). The CDR3 totals 14 residues. Trimming stripped 0 bases from V and 6 bases from J, with 11 bases between. This CDR3 is CASSLANDGKTQYF. The CDR3 DNA sequence: TGTGCCAGCAGCTTAGCTAATGACGGAAAGACCCAGTACTTC.

This clone was observed a few times. The chain combines TRBV5-8 with TRBJ1-1; a weak D match, TRBD1 (6 bases). The CDR3 has 18 amino acids. Trimming stripped 0 bases from V and 5 bases from J, with 23 bases between. Germline values: CDR1 SGHTS, CDR2 YDEGEE. Here the CDR3 DNA reads TGTGCCAGCAGCTTGGCCGGGTGGGGGCGTGCGGTAAAGACTGAAGCTTTCTTT. Protein: CASSLAGWGRAVKTEAFF.

V gene TRBV6-5 combines with J gene TRBJ1-2; D may be TRBD1 (5 bases). The V gene lost 6 bases and the J gene lost 0 bases, with 14 bases spanning the gap. The CDR3 consists of 15 residues. Germline V gene lookup returns CDR1 MNHEY and CDR2 SVGAGI. DNA of the CDR3: TGTGCCAGCAGAGCGACAGCACCTCCTAACTATGGCTACACCTTC. Its protein product is CASRATAPPNYGYTF.

The table lists this clone with a count of one. The V call is TRBV5-1, the J call TRBJ1-4, with 7 bases fitting TRBD1. Germline V gene data show CDR1 as SGHRS and CDR2 as YFSETQ. This CDR3 is 18 amino acids long. The ends lost 0 bases at V and 3 bases at J; junction bases unmatched: 11. Here the CDR3 DNA reads TGCGCCAGCAGCTTGGACGGGAGACTGGGACAGCCTAATGAAAAACTGTTTTTT. It translates to CASSLDGRLGQPNEKLFF. Combining the CDR3 with reference TRBV5-1 and TRBJ1-4 gives the whole variable domain KAGVTQTPRYLIKTRGQQVTLSCSPISGHRSVSWYQQTPGQGLQFLFEYFSETQRNKGNFPGRFSGRQFSNSRSEMNVSTLELGDSALYLCASSLDGRLGQPNEKLFFGSGTQLSVL.

CDR3 sequence: CASSDRLAGDNEQFF. The CDR3, as DNA: TGTGCCAGCAGTGATCGGCTAGCGGGAGATAATGAGCAGTTCTTC. The chain links TRBV25-1 to TRBJ2-1; TRBD2 matches at 10 bases. The germline CDR1 and CDR2 sequences are MGHDK and SYGVNS. Trimming removed 3 bases from V and 7 bases from J; junction bases left unmatched: 6. The CDR3 extends over 15 amino acids.

This clone was observed once. The chain employs TRBV9 and TRBJ2-7, with D maybe TRBD2 (5 bases). Germline values: CDR1 SGDLS, CDR2 YYNGEE. The CDR3 loop spans 15 amino acids. V was shortened by 3 bases and J by 3 bases, with 16 bases between the two germline ends. The CDR3 loop is CASSGGALGGYEQYF. The CDR3 bases are TGTGCCAGCAGCGGCGGAGCTCTCGGAGGCTACGAGCAGTACTTC. Full variable domain (missing parts from reference TRBV9 and TRBJ2-7): DSGVTQTPKHLITATGQRVTLRCSPRSGDLSVYWYQQSLDQGLQFLIQYYNGEERAKGNILERFSAQQFPDLHSELNLSSLELGDSALYFCASSGGALGGYEQYFGPGTRLTVT.

This clone has just a few counts. This CDR3 is CASSPPRVLNTEAFF. The DNA for the CDR3 is TGTGCCAGCTCACCACCGCGCGTCTTGAACACTGAAGCTTTCTTT. The rearrangement links TRBV18 to TRBJ1-1; D remains ambiguous. The V end lost 0 bases, the J end lost 0 bases, and 8 bases lay between the germline ends. Germline CDR1 reads KGHSH; CDR2 reads LQKENI. The CDR3 runs 15 residues.

V is TRBV9 and J is TRBJ2-2, with 7 positions matching TRBD2. With 6 bases clipped from V and 6 bases from J, the junction kept 5 bases outside the gene matches. The CDR3 has 13 residues. The germline CDR1 and CDR2 sequences are SGDLS and YYNGEE. The CDR3 DNA follows: TGTGCCAGCACAGCGACTAGCTCCGGGGAGCTGTTTTTT. Translation gives CASTATSSGELFF.

This sequence joins TRBV25-1 and TRBJ2-3; a weak D match, TRBD2 (5 bases). Between the trimmed V and J ends, which lost 7 bases and 0 bases, there was a span of 14 bases. Germline V gene data show CDR1 as MGHDK and CDR2 as SYGVNS. The CDR3 sequence is 15 residues long. The CDR3 loop is CASTDSDSSTDTQYF. The CDR3 DNA sequence: TGTGCCAGCACTGATAGCGACTCTAGCACAGATACGCAGTATTTT.

With regard to this clone: A single base separates this from a much larger clone, so it may be a read error. The chain combines TRBV6-5 with TRBJ2-2, with D possibly being TRBD1 (5 bases). CDR3 length equals 15 residues. The V gene's germline CDR1 is MNHEY and CDR2 SVGAGI. The CDR3 DNA reads as TGTGCCAGCAGCAAGGGGTTCATGAACACCGAGGAGCTGTTTTTT. Its protein is CASSKGFMNTEELFF.

V gene TRBV28 combines with J gene TRBJ2-1, with 9 nucleotides matching TRBD2. CDR3 length equals 16 residues. Germline-derived CDR1 and CDR2 are MDHEN and SYDVKM. Trimming took 0 bases from V and 5 from J; bases not matched to a gene: 5. The chain's CDR3 is CASSLWTSGNNNEQFF. The CDR3, as DNA: TGTGCCAGCAGTTTATGGACTAGCGGAAACAACAATGAGCAGTTCTTC.